The 6 T cell receptor beta chains below all came from one sample that was sequenced in a study of cytomegalovirus exposure and HLA in healthy donors. 60 Vbeta and 13 Jbeta primers were used in PCR. Generated by immunoSEQ multiplex PCR, the TCRdb table keeps only in-frame clones and is missing some. The sample shows fewer than 110,000 clones, roughly 80% of them seen only once. Specimen: PBMCs. All receptors come from a man between 25 and 39 years old in good health and CMV-seronegative.

This clone was recorded once. The chain is built from TRBV4-1 and TRBJ2-1; 10 bases map to TRBD2. The V gene's germline CDR1 is MGHRA and CDR2 YSYEKL. The CDR3 spans 17 residues. Germline trimming cut 2 bases from V and 7 bases from J; bases unmatched to any gene: 11. The CDR3 is CASSQPTSGAPWNEQFF. In nucleotides, the CDR3 is TGCGCCAGCAGCCAACCTACTAGCGGGGCCCCTTGGAATGAGCAGTTCTTC.

The gene calls are TRBV6-6 and TRBJ1-1; perhaps TRBD1 as D (6 bases). This CDR3 has 13 residues. Germline assignment: CDR1 MNHNY and CDR2 SVGAGI (reference sequence). V lost 2 bases to trimming and J lost 10 bases, with 14 bases between them. CDR3 DNA sequence: TGTGCCAGCAGTTACGGGGAACAGGGTCGAGCTTTCTTT. Encoded protein: CASSYGEQGRAFF.

The chain couples TRBV11-2 to TRBJ2-7, with D perhaps TRBD1 (6 bases). This CDR3 region has 13 residues. Germline V lookup: CDR1 SGHAT, CDR2 FQNNGV. V was clipped by 6 bases and J by 7 bases, with 16 bases between them. In DNA, the CDR3 is TGTGCCAGCAGTGGACAGATCCTTCTGGAGCAGTACTTC. Amino acids: CASSGQILLEQYF.

The gene calls are TRBV27 and TRBJ2-1, with D perhaps matching TRBD2 (5 bases). Germline CDR1 and CDR2: MNHEY and SMNVEV (reference sequence). The CDR3 has 12 amino acids. Trimming pared 5 bases from V and 8 bases from J, leaving 10 bases between. CDR3 sequence reads: CASSPRGYEQFF. The CDR3 DNA sequence: TGTGCCAGCAGTCCACGGGGTTATGAGCAGTTCTTC.

This clone showed up just once. V and J are TRBV7-9 and TRBJ2-3, with 9 bases lining up with TRBD1. V shed 5 bases and J 4 bases; nucleotides not matched to a gene: 7. Germline lookup yields CDR1 SEHNR and CDR2 FQNEAQ (reference sequence). The CDR3 runs to 15 residues. CDR3 in amino acids: CASSPRDREADTQYF. CDR3 nucleotide sequence: TGTGCCAGCAGCCCTAGGGACAGGGAGGCAGATACGCAGTATTTT.

This clone was seen a few times. The J gene is TRBJ2-7, the V gene TRBV5-4, with unresolved D. The V gene lost 0 bases and the J gene lost 6 bases, with 7 bases spanning the gap. CDR3 size: 12 residues. CDR1 is SGHNT, CDR2 YYREEE, per germline (reference sequence). CDR3 coding DNA: TGTGCCAGCAGCTTGGGAGCTTTCGAGCAGTACTTC. Protein: CASSLGAFEQYF.